This record concerns one TCR beta chain sequence. Its antigen is currently unknown. This record belongs to a study of graft-versus-host responses after intestinal transplantation. Study information: Transplantation in recipients was multivisceral, liver-intestinal, or isolated intestinal. Every transplant recipient was induced with anti-thymocyte globulin, then maintained on tacrolimus and steroids for 2 to 3 years. Broader study findings: Recipient marrow showed GvH clones, some seen first in ileum or blood. High graft-versus-host to host-versus-graft clonal ratios were seen in allografts of patients with graft-donor T cell macrochimerism.

Only in-frame clones appear in the TCRdb table, and some are missing; sequencing was by immunoSEQ multiplex PCR. The table includes roughly 110,000 clones, roughly nine tenths detected once. The clonotype comes from a human donor who was the organ donor for an intestinal transplant. The sample consisted of unstimulated CD4+ T cells sorted from spleen or lymph node cells, taken before transplant.

CDR3 nucleotide sequence: TGTGCCAGCAGCTTGGCTAGCGGGAGATTCACCGGGGAGCTGTTTTTT. Its protein is CASSLASGRFTGELFF. This chain connects TRBV5-4 to TRBJ2-2; 10 positions agree with TRBD2. The CDR3 has 16 residues. Germline CDR1 and CDR2: SGHNT and YYREEE (reference sequence). Trimming at V came to 0 bases and at J to 4 bases, leaving 3 bases not matched to a gene.